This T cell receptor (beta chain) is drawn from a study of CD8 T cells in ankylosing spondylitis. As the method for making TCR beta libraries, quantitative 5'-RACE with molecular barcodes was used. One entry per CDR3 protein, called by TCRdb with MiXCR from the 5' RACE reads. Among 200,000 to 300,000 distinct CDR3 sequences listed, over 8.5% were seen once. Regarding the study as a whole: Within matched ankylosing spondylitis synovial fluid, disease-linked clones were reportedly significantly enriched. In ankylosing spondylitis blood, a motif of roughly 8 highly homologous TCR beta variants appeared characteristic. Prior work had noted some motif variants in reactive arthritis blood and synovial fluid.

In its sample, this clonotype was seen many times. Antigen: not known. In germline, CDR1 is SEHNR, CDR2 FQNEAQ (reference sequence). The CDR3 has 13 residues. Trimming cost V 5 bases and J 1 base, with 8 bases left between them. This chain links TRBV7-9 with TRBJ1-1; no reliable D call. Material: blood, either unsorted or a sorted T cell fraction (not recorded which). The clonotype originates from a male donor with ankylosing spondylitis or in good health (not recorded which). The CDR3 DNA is TGTGCCAGCAGCGACCCCCCGAACACTGAAGCTTTCTTT. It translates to CASSDPPNTEAFF.